Listed below are T cell receptor beta chains from one sample, sequenced in a study of blood T cell repertoires in COVID-19. Some clones are missing from TCRdb's copy, which holds only in-frame ones; the method was immunoSEQ multiplex PCR. The sample carries 90,000 to 100,000 clones, less than 85% recorded once. The sample consisted of peripheral blood. The receptors shown here come from an older man with active or convalescent COVID-19. Both conserved end residues are part of each CDR3. D genes are given only for firm matches. A clone size is listed for some rows: how often the clone was seen (once, few, many), or a class if it is expanded.

V,size,D,J,DNA,CDR3
TRBV5-6,.,.,TRBJ1-2,TGTGCCAGCAGCTTGTTTGGGGGGATTGCCTACACCTTC,CASSLFGGIAYTF
TRBV5-1,.,TRBD2,TRBJ2-1,TGCGCCAGCAGCTCTCGGGGGGACAATGAGCAGTTCTTC,CASSSRGDNEQFF
TRBV18,.,TRBD1,TRBJ1-2,TGTGCCAGCTCAACCCAGGGGGTCTATGGCTACACCTTC,CASSTQGVYGYTF
TRBV7-9,.,TRBD2,TRBJ2-5,TGTGCCAGCAGCTTTGGGACTAGCGGGGGACAAGAGACCCAGTACTTC,CASSFGTSGGQETQYF
TRBV7-6,.,.,TRBJ2-2,TGTGCCAGCAGCCAGGGACTTTACACCGGGGAGCTGTTTTTT,CASSQGLYTGELFF
TRBV4-1,.,TRBD1,TRBJ1-4,TGCGCCAGCAGCCACGGACAGGGGGCGGGGAGTGAAAAACTGTTTTTT,CASSHGQGAGSEKLFF
TRBV11-1,.,TRBD1,TRBJ1-1,TGTGCCAGCAGCCAACGGACAGGGGCTATGAACACTGAAGCTTTCTTT,CASSQRTGAMNTEAFF
TRBV10-1,.,.,TRBJ2-3,TGCGCCAGCAGTGGACAGAACACAGATACGCAGTATTTT,CASSGQNTDTQYF
TRBV6-5,.,.,TRBJ2-7,TGTGCCAGCACCATTACCCAGGGCTACGAGCAGTACTTC,CASTITQGYEQYF
TRBV7-5,.,.,TRBJ1-2,TGTGCCAGAAGCCCAAGGGACAGACACGATGGCTACACCTTC,CARSPRDRHDGYTF
TRBV3-1/TRBV3-2,.,.,TRBJ2-2,TGTGCCAGCAGCCGATCCTGGTCAGGGGCACGATTGAACACCGGGGAGCTGTTTTTT,CASSRSWSGARLNTGELFF
TRBV5-1,.,.,TRBJ1-3,TGCGCCAGCAGCTCGACGGGAAAGGGAAACACCATATATTTT,CASSSTGKGNTIYF
TRBV9,once,TRBD2,TRBJ2-1,TGTGCCAGTTCTAGCGGAACCTTCAATGAGCAGTTCTTC,CASSSGTFNEQFF
TRBV27,.,TRBD2,TRBJ2-1,TGTGCCAGCAGTTTGACTAGCGGGATCTACAATGAGCAGTTCTTC,CASSLTSGIYNEQFF
TRBV5-6,.,TRBD2,TRBJ2-3,TGTGCCAGCAGCCCTCGGGGGGAAGCCACAGATACGCAGTATTTT,CASSPRGEATDTQYF
TRBV27,.,.,TRBJ2-3,TGTGCCAGCACGACCCCAGGGGGCACAGATACGCAGTATTTT,CASTTPGGTDTQYF
TRBV10-2,.,TRBD2,TRBJ2-1,TGCGCCAGCAAATGGGCTAGCGGGCGAAATGAGCAGTTCTTC,CASKWASGRNEQFF